Each of the 27 T cell receptor beta chains below was sequenced from the same sample in a study of T cells after yellow fever vaccination. TCRdb reprocessed the 5' RACE reads via MiXCR and lists one record per CDR3 protein. The sample carries about 630,000 distinct CDR3 sequences, 10% to 15% recorded once. The sequenced sample was PBMCs, obtained on the day of the yellow fever booster vaccination. The receptor source for this set is a man younger than 45 who received the YFV17D yellow fever vaccine.

This chain uses TRBV6-1 with TRBJ2-3; 7 bases are a match to TRBD1. CDR1 MNHNS and CDR2 SASEGT come from the germline V gene. The CDR3 contains 14 residues. V shed 6 bases and J 2 bases; nucleotides not matched to a gene: 5. CDR3: CASREGALTDTQYF. CDR3 DNA sequence: TGTGCCAGCAGAGAGGGGGCACTCACAGATACGCAGTATTTT.

The chain has TRBV10-3 and TRBJ1-5; 9 bases match TRBD1. Germline CDR1 is ENHRY and CDR2 is SYGVKD. Germline trimming cut 4 bases from V and 6 bases from J; bases unmatched to any gene: 4. This CDR3 is built from 14 residues. The CDR3 region is CAISGDREGQPQHF. Here the CDR3 DNA reads TGTGCCATCAGTGGGGACAGGGAGGGTCAGCCCCAGCATTTT.

This clonotype has a handful of counts. The chain recombines TRBV7-6 with TRBJ1-4; 9 bases map to TRBD1. The V gene end was trimmed by 1 base and the J gene end by 5 bases; junction bases not matched to a gene: 2. Germline V gene lookup returns CDR1 SGHVS and CDR2 FNYEAQ. This CDR3 is built from 15 residues. The CDR3, as DNA: TGTGCCAGCAGCTTAGGGGACAGGGTAAATGAAAAACTGTTTTTT. Translated: CASSLGDRVNEKLFF. The full variable domain, in which reference TRBV7-6 and TRBJ1-4 provide the parts outside the CDR3, is GAGVSQSPRYKVTKRGQDVALRCDPISGHVSLYWYRQALGQGPEFLTYFNYEAQQDKSGLPNDRFSAERPEGSISTLTIQRTEQRDSAMYRCASSLGDRVNEKLFFGSGTQLSVL.

This clonotype appeared a few times. The chain uses TRBV9 and TRBJ1-1; no reliable D call. CDR3 length: 14 amino acids. Per germline, CDR1 SGDLS and CDR2 YYNGEE. Trimming shortened V by 0 bases and J by 7 bases, and 13 bases separated the two germline ends. The CDR3: CASSVEGRTDEAFF. The CDR3 coding sequence is TGTGCCAGCAGCGTAGAAGGCCGGACCGATGAAGCTTTCTTT.

This clonotype was counted only a few times. CDR3 DNA: TGCAGTGATAAGGGAGGGCTCTACAATACGCAGTATTTT. This translates into CSDKGGLYNTQYF. The chain has TRBV20-1 and TRBJ2-3; TRBD2 matches 7 bases. The CDR3 spans 13 residues. CDR1 is DFQATT, CDR2 SNEGSKA, per germline (reference sequence). V dropped 7 bases and J dropped 7; count of bases not matched to a gene: 11.

J is TRBJ2-3 and V is TRBV29-1, with 10 bases matching TRBD2. The CDR3 has 15 amino acids. Germline lookup yields CDR1 SQVTM and CDR2 ANQGSEA. Trimming cost V 5 bases and J 1 base; bases outside gene matches: 6. As DNA, the CDR3 is TGCAGCGTTCGTACCGGGACTAGCGGCACAGATACGCAGTATTTT. Amino acid sequence: CSVRTGTSGTDTQYF.

This clonotype was observed a few times. The rearrangement uses TRBV5-5 and TRBJ2-7; no definite D call. The V gene's germline CDR1 is SGHKS and CDR2 YYEKEE (reference sequence). V lost 0 bases to trimming and J lost 3 bases, with 10 bases between them. CDR3 size: 14 residues. CDR3 nucleotide sequence: TGTGCCAGCAGCTTGGCTGTGGGCCGCTACGAGCAGTACTTC. Translation: CASSLAVGRYEQYF.

This clonotype came up a few times. This sequence joins TRBV7-2 and TRBJ2-7; 10 positions match TRBD2. Germline assignment: CDR1 SGHTA and CDR2 FQGNSA. Trimming removed 6 bases from V and 0 bases from J; junction bases left unmatched: 11. CDR3 length: 17 residues. This chain's CDR3 is CASRPSGRGPSSYEQYF. Here the CDR3 DNA reads TGTGCCAGCAGACCTAGCGGGAGAGGCCCCAGCTCCTACGAGCAGTACTTC.

The gene calls are TRBV6-1 and TRBJ2-3; perhaps TRBD1 as D (5 bases). This CDR3 region has 16 residues. The germline CDR1 and CDR2 sequences are MNHNS and SASEGT. V was pared by 0 bases and J by 6 bases, with 16 bases between. The CDR3 region has the DNA TGTGCCAGCAGTGAAGCGCTTCGAGGTCCAGGGGATACGCAGTATTTT. Translated: CASSEALRGPGDTQYF.

This clonotype was counted between two and nine times. V is TRBV7-8 and J is TRBJ2-7; 10 positions agree with TRBD1. The V gene's germline CDR1 is SGHVS and CDR2 FQNEAQ. The CDR3 consists of 16 residues. V was pared by 5 bases and J by 0 bases, with 7 bases of the junction left unmatched. The CDR3 is CASSQRGQGSSYEQYF. As DNA, the CDR3 is TGTGCCAGCAGCCAAAGGGGACAGGGGTCCTCCTACGAGCAGTACTTC.

This clonotype was seen more than once but under ten times. The V gene is TRBV20-1, the J gene TRBJ2-5; D not resolved. The CDR3 extends over 12 amino acids. Germline V gene lookup returns CDR1 DFQATT and CDR2 SNEGSKA (reference sequence). Trimming took off 6 bases at V and 2 bases at J, with 10 bases between the two ends. The CDR3 protein is CSAPLEQETQYF. The DNA of the CDR3 is TGCAGTGCCCCCTTGGAGCAAGAGACCCAGTACTTC.

The rearrangement links TRBV7-2 to TRBJ2-3; 10 bases map to TRBD2. J was trimmed by 9 bases and V by 3 bases; bases with no gene match: 3. CDR1 SGHTA and CDR2 FQGNSA come from the germline V gene. This CDR3 contains 13 residues. Written as DNA, the CDR3 is TGTGCCAGCAGCTTGAAGCGGGAGGGGACGCAGTATTTT. Translating it yields CASSLKREGTQYF.

The rearrangement uses TRBV6-1 and TRBJ2-7; 8 bases are a match to TRBD2. Per germline, CDR1 MNHNS and CDR2 SASEGT. This CDR3 is built from 15 residues. V lost 9 bases to trimming and J lost 3 bases; unmatched junction nucleotides: 13. The CDR3 DNA reads as TGTGCCAGTAGGGCCGGGGGGGGAATCATCTACGAGCAGTACTTC. This encodes CASRAGGGIIYEQYF.

This clonotype has ten or more counts. The chain recombines TRBV5-1 with TRBJ2-1; TRBD2 aligns across 7 bases. The junction had 10 bases not matched to a gene; V was cut back by 4 bases and J by 9 bases. The germline gives CDR1 SGHRS, CDR2 YFSETQ. This CDR3 is built from 14 residues. CDR3 protein: CASSPPGGSREQFF. CDR3 DNA: TGCGCCAGCAGCCCCCCTGGCGGGAGTCGTGAGCAGTTCTTC. The variable domain in full, completed from reference TRBV5-1 and TRBJ2-1, reads KAGVTQTPRYLIKTRGQQVTLSCSPISGHRSVSWYQQTPGQGLQFLFEYFSETQRNKGNFPGRFSGRQFSNSRSEMNVSTLELGDSALYLCASSPPGGSREQFFGPGTRLTVL.

The rearrangement uses TRBV6-1 and TRBJ1-5, with TRBD1 matching 9 bases. The V segment lost 4 bases and the J segment 6 bases; nucleotides outside the gene matches: 4. Germline loops: CDR1 MNHNS, CDR2 SASEGT. The CDR3 length is 14 residues. For the CDR3, the DNA is TGTGCCAGCAGTGGAGAGACAGGGGGTCAGCCCCAGCATTTT. This gives the protein CASSGETGGQPQHF.

This clonotype showed up just a few times. The chain recombines TRBV20-1 with TRBJ2-1; D may correspond to TRBD1 or TRBD2 (6 bases each). Germline V gene data show CDR1 as DFQATT and CDR2 as SNEGSKA (reference sequence). The CDR3 contains 14 residues. Trimming took 1 base from V and 2 from J, leaving 9 bases between them. CDR3 coding DNA: TGCAGTGCTAGAGGAGGGGGGACCTACAATGAGCAGTTCTTC. Its protein is CSARGGGTYNEQFF.

This clonotype appeared many times. The chain uses TRBV5-1 and TRBJ2-3; 7 bases align to TRBD2. The germline CDR1 and CDR2 sequences are SGHRS and YFSETQ. The CDR3 loop spans 14 amino acids. The junction had 3 bases not matched to a gene; V was cut back by 4 bases and J by 1 base. The chain's CDR3 is CASSPTSGTDTQYF. In DNA form, the CDR3 reads TGCGCCAGCAGCCCCACTAGCGGCACAGATACGCAGTATTTT.

The J gene is TRBJ2-7, the V gene TRBV20-1, with TRBD2 as a possible D gene (6 bases). V dropped 3 bases and J dropped 1 base, with 16 bases sitting between them. Looked up from germline, CDR1 is DFQATT and CDR2 is SNEGSKA (reference sequence). The CDR3 spans 15 residues. CDR3 sequence: CSASVGGVQSYEQYF. As DNA, the CDR3 is TGCAGTGCTAGTGTCGGGGGAGTGCAATCCTACGAGCAGTACTTC.

The chain employs TRBV5-1 and TRBJ2-7, with 9 bases identical to TRBD2. Germline values: CDR1 SGHRS, CDR2 YFSETQ. The trim removed 1 base at V and 5 bases at J, leaving 13 bases unmatched. This CDR3 spans 17 amino acids. The CDR3 loop is CASSLREGGRAWNEQYF. DNA for the CDR3: TGCGCCAGCAGCTTGCGAGAGGGCGGGAGGGCCTGGAACGAGCAGTACTTC.

CDR3: CASSFSPLTGGLEQYF. The DNA of the CDR3 is TGTGCCAGCAGTTTTTCCCCACTGACAGGGGGGCTCGAGCAGTACTTC. The genes are TRBV27 and TRBJ2-7, with 9 bases fitting TRBD1. V lost 3 bases, J lost 6 bases, and 12 bases stayed unmatched. Germline CDR1 reads MNHEY; CDR2 reads SMNVEV (reference sequence). The CDR3 extends over 16 amino acids.

The chain employs TRBV7-9 and TRBJ2-3, with D uncertain. This CDR3 is built from 12 residues. V lost 1 base and J lost 7, with 6 bases in between. The germline V gene has CDR1 SEHNR and CDR2 FQNEAQ (reference sequence). The CDR3 loop reads CASSLGPNTQYF. CDR3 coding DNA: TGTGCCAGCAGCTTAGGTCCGAATACGCAGTATTTT.

V and J are TRBV4-3 and TRBJ2-5; D gene unclear. The CDR3 has 13 amino acids. Germline lookup yields CDR1 LGHNA and CDR2 YSLEER. Trimming removed 2 bases from V and 2 bases from J, with 6 bases in between. The CDR3 DNA reads as TGCGCCAGCAGCCAAAGGCTACAAGAGACCCAGTACTTC. This gives the protein CASSQRLQETQYF.

The J gene is TRBJ2-1, the V gene TRBV29-1; D is possibly TRBD1 (6 bases). With 5 bases removed from V and 7 bases from J, the gap between germline ends came to 12 bases. Germline assignment: CDR1 SQVTM and CDR2 ANQGSEA. This CDR3 spans 12 amino acids. The CDR3 reads CSVSLRGNEQFF. The CDR3 DNA sequence: TGCAGCGTTAGCCTAAGGGGGAATGAGCAGTTCTTC.

This clonotype came up a few times. The chain recombines TRBV20-1 with TRBJ2-5, with 8 positions matching TRBD2. V was pared by 6 bases and J by 4 bases, with 10 bases of the junction left unmatched. CDR1 DFQATT and CDR2 SNEGSKA come from the germline V gene (reference sequence). The CDR3 sequence is 14 residues long. The CDR3 DNA reads as TGCAGTGCAGGCCGGTCAGCGGGAGTAGAGACCCAGTACTTC. Its protein product is CSAGRSAGVETQYF.

This clonotype was observed a few times. V and J are TRBV20-1 and TRBJ1-6; 11 nucleotides line up with TRBD1. The CDR3 is made up of 14 amino acids. Trimming cost V 3 bases and J 7 bases; bases outside gene matches: 2. Per the germline V gene, CDR1 is DFQATT and CDR2 is SNEGSKA (reference sequence). In nucleotides, the CDR3 is TGCAGTGCTAGGGACAGGGGGCCGAATTCACCCCTCCACTTT. Translation: CSARDRGPNSPLHF.

The table lists this clonotype with a few counts. This sequence joins TRBV12-3 or TRBV12-4 and TRBJ1-4, with TRBD1 as a possible D gene (5 bases). The V gene lost 2 bases and the J gene lost 6 bases, with 13 bases spanning the gap. The CDR3 runs to 15 residues. DNA for the CDR3: TGTGCCAGCAGTTTAATTGGGGCTCGAGATGAAAAACTGTTTTTT. It specifies CASSLIGARDEKLFF.

The rearrangement joins TRBV5-5 to TRBJ2-4; weak D call: TRBD2 (5 bases). V lost 0 bases and J 7 bases, leaving 8 bases between the germline ends. CDR3 size: 13 residues. Germline V CDR1 and CDR2: SGHKS, YYEKEE (reference sequence). CDR3 amino acids: CASSLERRNIQYF. In DNA form, the CDR3 reads TGTGCCAGCAGCTTGGAGCGGAGGAACATTCAGTACTTC. The entire variable domain, with the rest obtained from reference TRBV5-5 and TRBJ2-4, is as follows: DAGVTQSPTHLIKTRGQQVTLRCSPISGHKSVSWYQQVLGQGPQFIFQYYEKEERGRGNFPDRFSARQFPNYSSELNVNALLLGDSALYLCASSLERRNIQYFGAGTRLSVL.